What follows are 14 T cell receptor beta chains derived from one specimen sequenced in a study of blood T cell repertoires in COVID-19. Only in-frame clones appear in the TCRdb table, and some are missing; sequencing was by immunoSEQ multiplex PCR. Among just under 80,000 clones listed, 75% to 85% were seen once. Sequencing was carried out using peripheral blood. The receptor source for this set is a woman aged 70-85 years with acute or convalescent COVID-19.

V usage is TRBV7-2 and J usage is TRBJ2-3; D is ambiguous. CDR1 and CDR2 from the germline V gene are SGHTA and FQGNSA. The V end was cut by 4 bases, the J end by 0 bases, with 5 bases between. CDR3 length: 13 amino acids. The CDR3 spells CASSSFSTDTQYF. CDR3 in DNA: TGTGCCAGCAGCTCGTTCAGCACAGATACGCAGTATTTT.

The V call is TRBV10-3, the J call TRBJ1-5; D possibly corresponds to TRBD1 (5 bases). Germline CDR1 and CDR2: ENHRY and SYGVKD. Trimming removed 3 bases from V and 4 bases from J, with 13 bases in between. This CDR3 comprises 15 residues. CDR3 sequence reads: CAISDWGGENQPQHF. In DNA, the CDR3 is TGTGCCATCAGTGACTGGGGGGGAGAGAATCAGCCCCAGCATTTT.

The chain couples TRBV7-8 to TRBJ1-2; weak D call: TRBD1 (5 bases). Germline values: CDR1 SGHVS, CDR2 FQNEAQ. The V and J ends lost 4 bases and 4 bases respectively, with 13 bases between them. This CDR3 contains 14 residues. As DNA, the CDR3 is TGTGCCAGCAGCTCCCGACAGAAGCTCTATGGCTACACCTTC. Translated: CASSSRQKLYGYTF.

The chain uses TRBV4-3 and TRBJ2-7; the D gene is possibly TRBD1 (6 bases). CDR3 length: 15 amino acids. Germline assignment: CDR1 LGHNA and CDR2 YSLEER. V was pared by 1 base and J by 6 bases, with 16 bases between. The CDR3 bases are TGCGCCAGCAGCCAAGTTGTGGGGGCGCCGGGCGAGCAGTACTTC. Protein: CASSQVVGAPGEQYF.

This rearrangement joins TRBV12-3 or TRBV12-4 to TRBJ1-2; D perhaps matches TRBD1 (5 bases). This CDR3 contains 13 residues. V lost 6 bases to trimming and J lost 3 bases, with 11 bases between them. CDR3 in DNA: TGTGCCAGCAGCACAGGCGAGTACTATGGCTACACCTTC. The encoded protein is CASSTGEYYGYTF.

The gene calls are TRBV5-1 and TRBJ2-1; 7 nucleotides align to TRBD1. CDR1 is SGHRS and CDR2 is YFSETQ in the germline V gene. The CDR3 contains 12 residues. J was trimmed by 9 bases and V by 3 bases; bases with no gene match: 3. The CDR3 is CASSSTGIEQFF. In DNA, the CDR3 is TGCGCCAGCAGCTCGACAGGGATTGAGCAGTTCTTC.

The chain has TRBV4-1 and TRBJ2-7; no firm D call. Between the trimmed V and J ends, which lost 0 bases and 2 bases, there was a span of 17 bases. This CDR3 has 17 amino acids. Germline V CDR1 and CDR2: MGHRA, YSYEKL. CDR3 DNA: TGCGCCAGCAGCCAAGAAACCCAGGTGGCGTGGACCTACGAGCAGTACTTC. Amino acids: CASSQETQVAWTYEQYF.

This clone was observed a handful of times. V gene TRBV7-2 combines with J gene TRBJ1-4; TRBD1 might be the D (6 bases). Trimming took off 4 bases at V and 8 bases at J, with 14 bases between the two ends. The V gene's germline CDR1 is SGHTA and CDR2 FQGNSA. The CDR3 extends over 14 amino acids. DNA of the CDR3: TGTGCCAGCAGCTCAGGACAGCTCGGGGAAAAACTGTTTTTT. Encoded protein: CASSSGQLGEKLFF.

The J gene is TRBJ2-3, the V gene TRBV6-5; a weak D match, TRBD2 (5 bases). The CDR3 contains 15 residues. In germline, CDR1 is MNHEY, CDR2 SVGAGI. The germline V and J ends were trimmed by 2 bases and 3 bases, with 12 bases remaining between them. CDR3 bases: TGTGCCAGCAGTTACAGAGGGCCGGGGACAGATACGCAGTATTTT. Its translation is CASSYRGPGTDTQYF.

This clone was observed once. The V and J genes are TRBV7-2 and TRBJ2-1, with 14 nucleotides matching TRBD2. V lost 5 bases to trimming and J lost 6 bases; unmatched junction nucleotides: 12. From germline, CDR1 is SGHTA and CDR2 FQGNSA. This CDR3 contains 18 residues. CDR3: CASSVSGTSGGSPNEQFF. CDR3 bases: TGTGCCAGCAGCGTCTCCGGGACTAGCGGGGGCTCCCCCAATGAGCAGTTCTTC.

This clone was seen only a few times. This chain uses TRBV24-1 with TRBJ1-2; a weak D match, TRBD1 (5 bases). V was shortened by 4 bases and J by 6 bases, with 11 bases between the two germline ends. CDR1 KGHDR and CDR2 SFDVKD come from the germline V gene. This CDR3 spans 13 amino acids. The CDR3: CATSDLDSHGYTF. The CDR3 DNA reads TGTGCCACCAGTGACCTAGACAGTCATGGCTACACCTTC.

This chain uses TRBV3-1 (or the pseudogene TRBV3-2) with TRBJ2-3; 7 bases map to TRBD1. In germline, CDR1 is LGHDT, CDR2 YNNKEL (reference sequence). With V trimmed by 4 bases and J by 3 bases, 10 bases remained unmatched. The CDR3 consists of 16 residues. This CDR3 is CASSRSLGGPTDTQYF. The CDR3 DNA reads TGTGCCAGCAGCCGAAGTCTAGGGGGCCCTACAGATACGCAGTATTTT.

The CDR3 nucleotides read TGTGCCAGCAGCGTAGAGGGCGGCGGGGGGGCAAGGTATGAGCAGTTCTTC. Protein: CASSVEGGGGARYEQFF. The chain has TRBV9 and TRBJ2-1; 9 nucleotides align to TRBD2. Germline CDR1 reads SGDLS; CDR2 reads YYNGEE. This CDR3 contains 17 residues. The V segment lost 0 bases and the J segment 8 bases; nucleotides outside the gene matches: 12.

The chain uses TRBV11-3 and TRBJ1-1; D is ambiguous. The germline V and J ends were trimmed by 0 bases and 3 bases, with 5 bases remaining between them. Germline V gene sequence: CDR1 SGHNT, CDR2 YENEEA. The CDR3 consists of 13 residues. Here the CDR3 DNA reads TGTGCCAGCAGCTTAGAAGAGGACACTGAAGCTTTCTTT. Translated: CASSLEEDTEAFF.